Below, 28 T cell receptor beta chains from the same sample are listed, as sequenced in a study of T-cell memory formation after mild COVID-19. MiXCR, run by TCRdb on the 5' RACE reads, gives a single entry per CDR3 protein. Of under 450,000 distinct CDR3 sequences listed, more than 20% are singletons. Material: PBMCs or a T cell subset sorted from them (not recorded which). These receptors came from a man younger than 35 who had mild COVID-19 (a few samples of this study predate the infection). Cell type and time point are not known.

This sequence joins TRBV11-3 and TRBJ2-5; weak D call: TRBD2 (6 bases). Trimming removed 2 bases from V and 2 bases from J, with 9 bases in between. The V gene's germline CDR1 is SGHNT and CDR2 YENEEA. There are 14 residues in the CDR3. CDR3 DNA: TGTGCCAGCAGCTTATGGGGGGATCAAGAGACCCAGTACTTC. Translating gives CASSLWGDQETQYF.

The chain uses TRBV5-1 and TRBJ1-2; a possible D gene is TRBD1 (5 bases). Trimming removed 0 bases from V and 6 bases from J, with 6 bases in between. The germline V gene has CDR1 SGHRS and CDR2 YFSETQ. The length of the CDR3 is 12 residues. Written as DNA, the CDR3 is TGCGCCAGCAGCTTGGTAGGGGATGGCTACACCTTC. This gives the protein CASSLVGDGYTF.

Only a few counts were recorded for this clonotype. This chain connects TRBV4-2 to TRBJ2-5; 9 nucleotides line up with TRBD1. CDR3 length equals 15 residues. V shed 3 bases and J 3 bases; nucleotides not matched to a gene: 5. Germline assignment: CDR1 LGHNA and CDR2 YNFKEQ. CDR3 DNA sequence: TGTGCCAGCAGCCACTTGGGACAGGGCAAAGAGACCCAGTACTTC. Translating it yields CASSHLGQGKETQYF.

V usage is TRBV7-9 and J usage is TRBJ2-3, with a weak D call TRBD1 (5 bases). Germline V CDR1 and CDR2: SEHNR, FQNEAQ (reference sequence). The CDR3 contains 17 residues. Trimming took off 3 bases at V and 3 bases at J, with 19 bases between the two ends. The CDR3 coding sequence is TGTGCCAGCAGCTTTTTCTCCGACAGTGGGTGGACAGATACGCAGTATTTT. This sequence encodes CASSFFSDSGWTDTQYF.

The chain recombines TRBV2 with TRBJ1-3; D call uncertain. Germline CDR1 SNHLY, CDR2 FYNNEI. The CDR3 extends over 12 amino acids. The V gene lost 4 bases and the J gene lost 4 bases, with 5 bases spanning the gap. CDR3 coding DNA: TGTGCCAGCAGTGTCAGGGGAAACACCATATATTTT. Amino acids: CASSVRGNTIYF.

The V call is TRBV4-3, the J call TRBJ2-4; perhaps D is TRBD1 or TRBD2 (5 bases each). The germline gives CDR1 LGHNA, CDR2 YSLEER. The CDR3 consists of 16 residues. V was trimmed by 4 bases and J by 2 bases, leaving 15 bases between them. This chain's CDR3 is CASSLLGWGTKNIQYF. CDR3 nucleotide sequence: TGCGCCAGCAGCCTCTTAGGATGGGGGACCAAAAACATTCAGTACTTC.

This clonotype was detected only a few times. The DNA of the CDR3 is TGTGCCAGCAGCTTAGGGGACAACTCTGGGGCCAACGTCCTGACTTTC. Amino acid sequence: CASSLGDNSGANVLTF. The J gene is TRBJ2-6, the V gene TRBV7-6, with D perhaps matching TRBD1 (6 bases). V was cut by 1 base and J by 0 bases, with 7 bases left in between. Germline-derived CDR1 and CDR2 are SGHVS and FNYEAQ. The CDR3 contains 16 residues.

In this sample, this clonotype turned up many times. V and J are TRBV12-3 or TRBV12-4 and TRBJ1-5; 8 bases line up with TRBD1. V trimming: 5 bases; J trimming: 3 bases; junction bases outside the gene matches: 6. The CDR3 spans 15 residues. The CDR3 loop is CASSLQGQDNQPQHF. CDR3 bases: TGTGCCAGCAGTCTCCAGGGACAGGACAATCAGCCCCAGCATTTT.

The V and J genes are TRBV20-1 and TRBJ1-1; D may be TRBD1 (5 bases). Germline V gene data show CDR1 as DFQATT and CDR2 as SNEGSKA (reference sequence). The CDR3 extends over 12 amino acids. Trimming left V 7 bases short and J 9 bases short, with 18 bases between. CDR3 nucleotide sequence: TGCAGTGTCCAGGACGACAGCTTGAAAGCTTTCTTT. Translating it yields CSVQDDSLKAFF.

This clonotype was counted between two and nine times. This chain links TRBV9 with TRBJ2-6, with a possible D match to TRBD1 (6 bases). Germline V gene data show CDR1 as SGDLS and CDR2 as YYNGEE. The CDR3 is made up of 16 amino acids. V lost 4 bases to trimming and J lost 2 bases, with 13 bases between them. CDR3 nucleotide sequence: TGTGCCAGCAGCCCCCCGACAGGACCTGGGGCCAACGTCCTGACTTTC. Translated: CASSPPTGPGANVLTF.

This clonotype has more than one count but fewer than ten. The chain carries TRBV6-5 and TRBJ1-1; D is uncertain. Trimming stripped 2 bases from V and 7 bases from J, with 17 bases between. Germline values: CDR1 MNHEY, CDR2 SVGAGI. The CDR3 extends over 15 amino acids. CDR3 protein: CASSYEQSQTLEAFF. CDR3 nucleotide sequence: TGTGCCAGCAGTTACGAACAGAGCCAGACCCTTGAAGCTTTCTTT.

The table lists this clonotype with a few counts. The rearrangement links TRBV7-2 to TRBJ1-6; D remains unclear. The CDR3 has 13 amino acids. Between the trimmed V and J ends, which lost 1 base and 10 bases, there was a span of 8 bases. In germline, CDR1 is SGHTA, CDR2 FQGNSA. CDR3 DNA: TGTGCCAGCAGCTTAGAGAGTAGGTCACCCCTCCACTTT. Translated: CASSLESRSPLHF.

J is TRBJ1-6 and V is TRBV4-2; D possibly corresponds to TRBD1 (5 bases). Germline V lookup: CDR1 LGHNA, CDR2 YNFKEQ. This CDR3 is built from 17 residues. The V and J ends lost 4 bases and 0 bases respectively, with 13 bases between them. CDR3 amino acids: CASSLRDGSSYNSPLHF. CDR3 in DNA: TGTGCCAGCAGCCTCAGGGACGGGAGCTCCTATAATTCACCCCTCCACTTT.

This clonotype was counted a few times. The rearrangement joins TRBV18 to TRBJ2-4; TRBD1 matches at 7 bases. The length of the CDR3 is 15 residues. Trimming removed 6 bases from V and 8 bases from J; junction bases left unmatched: 13. Germline-derived CDR1 and CDR2 are KGHSH and LQKENI. This chain's CDR3 is CASSKGDRDSHIQYF. The CDR3 region has the DNA TGTGCCAGCTCGAAAGGAGACAGGGATTCGCACATTCAGTACTTC.

The chain joins TRBV28 to TRBJ2-1; 7 bases map to TRBD1. This CDR3 is built from 14 residues. CDR1 is MDHEN, CDR2 SYDVKM, per germline. J was trimmed by 11 bases and V by 6 bases; bases with no gene match: 13. The CDR3 protein is CASRRPLGTVKQFF. The CDR3 nucleotides are TGTGCCAGCAGGAGACCCTTGGGGACAGTCAAGCAGTTCTTC.

A few counts support this clonotype. The chain employs TRBV4-3 and TRBJ2-6; D unclear. Germline V lookup: CDR1 LGHNA, CDR2 YSLEER. V lost 0 bases, J lost 3 bases, and 3 bases lay in between. The CDR3 totals 14 residues. CDR3 sequence (DNA): TGCGCCAGCAGCCAAGATGTTGGGGCCAACGTCCTGACTTTC. Amino acids: CASSQDVGANVLTF.

The chain uses TRBV5-1 and TRBJ1-1, with no clear D. The CDR3 sequence is 15 residues long. The V and J ends lost 3 bases and 0 bases respectively, with 12 bases between them. From germline, CDR1 is SGHRS and CDR2 YFSETQ. The CDR3 protein is CASSSDPPVNTEAFF. CDR3 nucleotide sequence: TGCGCCAGCAGCTCGGATCCGCCGGTGAACACTGAAGCTTTCTTT.

Comments on this clonotype: This CDR3 fails to terminate in the conserved phenylalanine or tryptophan, so it likely reflects a read error. The V call is TRBV6-5, the J call TRBJ2-7; 9 bases align to TRBD2. Per germline, CDR1 MNHEY and CDR2 SVGAGI. Germline trimming cut 4 bases from V and 3 bases from J; bases unmatched to any gene: 4. The CDR3 spans 14 residues. The CDR3 loop is CASSLAGAGYEQYL. Written as DNA, the CDR3 is TGTGCCAGCAGTTTAGCGGGGGCGGGCTACGAGCAGTACTTA.

This rearrangement joins TRBV5-1 to TRBJ1-6; the match to TRBD1 covers 12 bases. The ends lost 0 bases at V and 10 bases at J; junction bases unmatched: 5. The CDR3 sequence is 16 residues long. The germline gives CDR1 SGHRS, CDR2 YFSETQ. DNA of the CDR3: TGCGCCAGCAGCTTGGACGGGACAGGGGGCAGATCACCCCTCCACTTT. Translation: CASSLDGTGGRSPLHF.

CDR3 sequence: CSVDRDMNTEAFF. CDR3 in DNA: TGCAGCGTTGACCGGGACATGAACACTGAAGCTTTCTTT. The chain is built from TRBV29-1 and TRBJ1-1; D might be TRBD1 (6 bases). Germline V lookup: CDR1 SQVTM, CDR2 ANQGSEA. The V end lost 3 bases, the J end lost 0 bases, and 8 bases lay between the germline ends. CDR3 length: 13 residues. Variable domain in full (rest from reference TRBV29-1 and TRBJ1-1): SAVISQKPSRDICQRGTSLTIQCQVDSQVTMMFWYRQQPGQSLTLIATANQGSEATYESGFVIDKFPISRPNLTFSTLTVSNMSPEDSSIYLCSVDRDMNTEAFFGQGTRLTVV.

This clonotype has more than one count but fewer than ten. The J gene is TRBJ2-1, the V gene TRBV7-3; D may be TRBD1 or TRBD2 (5 bases each). V was cut by 1 base and J by 2 bases, with 9 bases left in between. The CDR3 extends over 15 amino acids. Germline CDR1 SGHTA, CDR2 FQGTGA. The CDR3 reads CASSLIGETYNEQFF. Here the CDR3 DNA reads TGTGCCAGCAGCTTAATAGGGGAGACCTACAATGAGCAGTTCTTC. The full variable domain, completed using reference TRBV7-3 and TRBJ2-1, is GAGVSQTPSNKVTEKGKYVELRCDPISGHTALYWYRQSLGQGPEFLIYFQGTGAADDSGLPNDRFFAVRPEGSVSTLKIQRTERGDSAVYLCASSLIGETYNEQFFGPGTRLTVL.

The V gene is TRBV4-2, the J gene TRBJ2-3; D is undetermined. CDR1 is LGHNA, CDR2 YNFKEQ, per germline. This CDR3 has 15 amino acids. The V end was cut by 0 bases, the J end by 0 bases, with 7 bases between. The CDR3 sequence is CASSQDRSSTDTQYF. The CDR3 DNA follows: TGTGCCAGCAGCCAAGATCGGAGTAGCACAGATACGCAGTATTTT.

This chain uses TRBV7-9 with TRBJ2-7; a possible D gene is TRBD2 (7 bases). Per germline, CDR1 SEHNR and CDR2 FQNEAQ (reference sequence). The CDR3 runs to 15 residues. Trimming left V 5 bases short and J 7 bases short, with 21 bases between. Here the CDR3 reads CASSHTPGGPREQYF. CDR3 DNA: TGTGCCAGCAGCCACACACCGGGGGGCCCTAGGGAGCAGTACTTC.

The sample holds a few counts of this clonotype. The V call is TRBV4-3, the J call TRBJ2-1; TRBD2 agrees at 10 bases. The CDR3 has 14 residues. The V gene end was trimmed by 6 bases and the J gene end by 6 bases; junction bases not matched to a gene: 5. Germline V gene data show CDR1 as LGHNA and CDR2 as YSLEER. This CDR3 is CASRRIAGGNEQFF. The CDR3, as DNA: TGCGCCAGCAGGCGAATAGCGGGGGGCAATGAGCAGTTCTTC.

The V and J genes are TRBV20-1 and TRBJ2-3; 8 bases are a match to TRBD2. The CDR3 sequence is 14 residues long. Germline V gene sequence: CDR1 DFQATT, CDR2 SNEGSKA (reference sequence). V trimming: 3 bases; J trimming: 4 bases; junction bases outside the gene matches: 6. The CDR3 region has the DNA TGCAGTGCTAGCAAACTAGCGGTCTCAGATACGCAGTATTTT. Protein sequence: CSASKLAVSDTQYF.

This clonotype appeared many times. V gene TRBV5-1 combines with J gene TRBJ2-7, with TRBD1 matching over 8 bases. Looked up from germline, CDR1 is SGHRS and CDR2 is YFSETQ. The CDR3 spans 15 residues. J was trimmed by 0 bases and V by 4 bases; bases with no gene match: 6. Written as DNA, the CDR3 is TGCGCCAGCAGCCTATCAGGGGGCCGCTCCTACGAGCAGTACTTC. As protein: CASSLSGGRSYEQYF.

The CDR3 region has the DNA TGTGCCATTCCTCAGGGGGGAATCACTGAAGCTTTCTTT. This sequence encodes CAIPQGGITEAFF. The V and J genes are TRBV6-5 and TRBJ1-1; 7 nucleotides line up with TRBD1. The V segment lost 10 bases and the J segment 4 bases; nucleotides outside the gene matches: 9. CDR3 length: 13 residues. CDR1 is MNHEY and CDR2 is SVGAGI in the germline V gene.

The chain recombines TRBV7-9 with TRBJ1-1; D is undetermined. The CDR3 consists of 14 residues. CDR1 and CDR2 from the germline V gene are SEHNR and FQNEAQ (reference sequence). V lost 1 base and J lost 0, with 6 bases in between. The chain's CDR3 is CASSLGVLNTEAFF. The CDR3 DNA reads TGTGCCAGCAGCTTAGGGGTACTGAACACTGAAGCTTTCTTT.